Below, 2 T cell receptor beta chains from the same sample are listed, as sequenced in a study of control samples from healthy donors and cancer patients. TCRdb keeps only in-frame clones here, not all; method: immunoSEQ multiplex PCR. The sample lists 390,000 or so clones; over 75% were seen once. Sequencing input: PBMCs. These receptors came from a man between 40 and 49 years old with head and neck cancer.

The chain combines TRBV6-1 with TRBJ2-5; 9 positions agree with TRBD2. CDR3 size: 16 residues. Germline values: CDR1 MNHNS, CDR2 SASEGT. Trimming cost V 4 bases and J 2 bases; bases outside gene matches: 8. CDR3 in amino acids: CASSGGSGSGQETQYF. The CDR3 DNA reads TGTGCCAGCAGTGGTGGTAGCGGGAGTGGGCAAGAGACCCAGTACTTC.

The chain uses TRBV28 and TRBJ2-7; D possibly corresponds to TRBD1 (5 bases). V was clipped by 4 bases and J by 3 bases, with 13 bases between them. This CDR3 comprises 14 residues. CDR1 is MDHEN and CDR2 is SYDVKM in the germline V gene. The CDR3 DNA is TGTGCCAGCAGTTCTACAGGTGCCTTCTACGAGCAGTACTTC. Protein product: CASSSTGAFYEQYF. Full variable domain (remainder filled in from reference TRBV28 and TRBJ2-7): DVKVTQSSRYLVKRTGEKVFLECVQDMDHENMFWYRQDPGLGLRLIYFSYDVKMKEKGDIPEGYSVSREKKERFSLILESASTNQTSMYLCASSSTGAFYEQYFGPGTRLTVT.